The subject of this entry is one TCR beta chain. The CDR3 is 13 amino acids. Germline-derived CDR1 and CDR2 are SQVTM and ANQGSEA. V lost 7 bases, J lost 6 bases, and 5 bases stayed unmatched. The data were taken from a study of CD8 T cells in ankylosing spondylitis. Each CDR3 protein is one row after TCRdb ran MiXCR on the 5' RACE reads. The sample records 150,000 to 200,000 distinct CDR3 sequences, around a tenth being singletons. The receptor was isolated from a male donor with ankylosing spondylitis or in good health (not recorded which). Material for sequencing was blood, either unsorted or a sorted T cell fraction (not recorded which). The V gene is TRBV29-1, the J gene TRBJ2-1; 11 bases are shared with TRBD1. The DNA of the CDR3 is TGCAGCGCCGGGACAGGGGGTGGCAATGAGCAGTTCTTC. Translation gives CSAGTGGGNEQFF.